These T cell receptor beta chains were read from a single sample in a study of identical twins. TCRdb re-analysed the 5' RACE reads in MiXCR, keeping a single row per CDR3 protein. The sample contains around 490,000 distinct CDR3 sequences, roughly an eighth of which appear only once. These data were also filed under a second study, of yellow fever vaccine responses in identical twins.

The sequencing sample was made of CD4+ T cells sorted from blood. These receptors came from a woman between 18 and 29 years old in good health. Each CDR3 is given with its conserved first and last residue. D genes are given only for firm matches. A clone size is listed for some rows: how often the clone was seen (once, few, many), or a class if it is expanded.

TRBV20-1	.	TRBD2	TRBJ2-3	TGCAGTGCACTGGGACTAGTTCAAGATACGCAGTATTTT	CSALGLVQDTQYF
TRBV15	.	TRBD2	TRBJ2-3	TGTGCCACCAGCAAAGTAGCGGGGGGTGCAGGTACGCAGTATTTT	CATSKVAGGAGTQYF
TRBV4-2	.	TRBD2	TRBJ2-1	TGTGCCAGCAGCCAAGGACTAGCGGGAGGGGTTGGGCATGAGCAGTTCTTC	CASSQGLAGGVGHEQFF
TRBV15	.	.	TRBJ2-7	TGTGCCACCAGCAGGGACCAGGGGAGGTACGAGCAGTACTTC	CATSRDQGRYEQYF
TRBV10-3	.	.	TRBJ1-1	TGTGCCATCAGTGAGTCTATCCGGGGGACTGAAGCTTTCTTT	CAISESIRGTEAFF
TRBV3-1	.	.	TRBJ2-3	TGTGCCAGCAGCCATTTATCAGATACGCAGTATTTT	CASSHLSDTQYF
TRBV20-1	.	.	TRBJ2-5	TGCAGTGCTAGAGGTCCGCGTTTGGGGACCCAGTACTTC	CSARGPRLGTQYF
TRBV11-2	once	.	TRBJ2-5	TGTGCCAGCAAATGGGGGGCCGCAGGGGGAGGTCAAGAGACCCAGTACTTC	CASKWGAAGGGQETQYF
TRBV12-3/TRBV12-4	few	.	TRBJ1-1	TGTGCCAGCAGCGTTGGACAGACCTACACTGAAGCTTTCTTT	CASSVGQTYTEAFF
TRBV11-2	.	.	TRBJ2-5	TGTGCCAGCAGCCCTTGGCCCCAAGAGACCCAGTACTTC	CASSPWPQETQYF
TRBV20-1	few	.	TRBJ1-2	TGCAGTGCTAGGGGCAGTACTAACTATGGCTACACCTTC	CSARGSTNYGYTF
TRBV5-5	.	.	TRBJ2-2	TGTGCCAGCAGCTTGGTAGAGGCTTCCGGGGAGCTGTTTTTT	CASSLVEASGELFF
TRBV7-9	.	TRBD1	TRBJ2-7	TGTGCCAGCAGCGAATGGGACAGTGATTCGGAGCAGTACTTC	CASSEWDSDSEQYF
TRBV20-1	many	TRBD2	TRBJ2-1	TGCTCCGCCGGGAGGGCCGGCGATGAGCAGTTCTTC	CSAGRAGDEQFF
TRBV12-3/TRBV12-4	many	.	TRBJ2-7	TGTGCCAGCAGGGCCCGGGCAGGGGCCTACGAGCAGTACTTC	CASRARAGAYEQYF
TRBV28	.	.	TRBJ2-7	TGTGCCAGCAGCCATGACAGGATCGAGCAGTACTTC	CASSHDRIEQYF
TRBV7-2	.	.	TRBJ2-6	TGTGCCAGTTCCCCCAAGGGGGGGGCGGCTGGGGCCAACGTCCTGACTTTC	CASSPKGGAAGANVLTF
TRBV10-3	.	.	TRBJ2-3	TGTGCCATCAACACAATACAGGGAGTATCCACAGATACGCAGTATTTT	CAINTIQGVSTDTQYF
TRBV12-3/TRBV12-4	.	.	TRBJ1-1	TGTGCCAGCAGTTTTGGGGGGCAAGGCACTGAAGCTTTCTTT	CASSFGGQGTEAFF
TRBV6-2/TRBV6-3	.	.	TRBJ2-1	TGTGCCAGCGGTCCACAGGGTTACAATGAGCAGTTCTTC	CASGPQGYNEQFF
TRBV27	.	.	TRBJ2-7	TGTGCCAGCAGCCTGCTCACAGGGACCAGGAGGTACGAGCAGTACTTC	CASSLLTGTRRYEQYF
TRBV12-3/TRBV12-4	.	.	TRBJ2-7	TGTGCCAGCAGCCGAGGAAGGGCGGAGGTCTACGAGCAGTACTTC	CASSRGRAEVYEQYF
TRBV2	few	.	TRBJ2-1	TGTGCCAGCAGTGGCGACAGTGGCTCCTACAATGAGCAGTTCTTC	CASSGDSGSYNEQFF
TRBV30	.	TRBD1	TRBJ2-3	TGTGCCTGGGTCAGGGGGCAGACAGATACGCAGTATTTT	CAWVRGQTDTQYF
TRBV7-9	few	TRBD2	TRBJ2-3	TGTGCCAGCAGCTTAGCGCTGGGGACTAGCATTAATACGCAGTATTTT	CASSLALGTSINTQYF
TRBV30	.	.	TRBJ1-2	TGTGCCTGGAGTGTACACCGGCAGGCTGGTGGCTACACCTTC	CAWSVHRQAGGYTF
TRBV5-1	many	.	TRBJ2-3	TGCGCCAGCATCCCGGGCGGGGACACAGATACGCAGTATTTT	CASIPGGDTDTQYF